This record concerns one T cell receptor beta chain sequence. This CDR3 comprises 13 residues. Germline CDR1 reads MDHEN; CDR2 reads SYDVKM. Germline trimming cut 4 bases from V and 3 bases from J; bases unmatched to any gene: 0. Clones were read by immunoSEQ multiplex PCR, and TCRdb kept only the in-frame ones, dropping some. In the table there are about 110,000 clones, 91% of which are singletons. Time point: peripheral blood 6 weeks after treatment start. The data stem from a study of PD-L1 blockade in urothelial cancer. Study at large: Atezolizumab (1,200 mg intravenously every 3 weeks) began at some point between 2014 and 2016 for patients. Most patients, about nine tenths of the roughly 29, were males with bladder-origin cancer. Patients had received 0 to 3 prior chemotherapy regimens.

This chain joins TRBV28 and TRBJ2-5, with 9 bases matching TRBD1. The source was PBMCs, collected around atezolizumab (anti-PD-L1) treatment. This clonotype originated in a man aged 60-69 years with urothelial cancer. CDR3: CASSWTGEETQYF. CDR3 bases: TGTGCCAGCAGTTGGACAGGGGAAGAGACCCAGTACTTC.